Following are 28 T cell receptor beta chains from one sample sequenced in a study of blood T cell repertoires in COVID-19. TCRdb's table, derived via immunoSEQ multiplex PCR, lists solely in-frame clones and lacks some. In the table there are roughly 290,000 clones, 80% to 90% of which are singletons. Sequencing was performed on PBMCs or T cells enriched from blood (not recorded which). The receptors stem from a man aged 25 to 45 who had recovered from COVID-19.

The chain carries TRBV18 and TRBJ1-1; unclear D gene. There are 13 residues in the CDR3. The V end lost 3 bases, the J end lost 1 base, and 6 bases lay between the germline ends. The germline gives CDR1 KGHSH, CDR2 LQKENI. CDR3 residues: CASSPTENTEAFF. The CDR3, as DNA: TGTGCCAGCTCACCCACAGAGAACACTGAAGCTTTCTTT.

Comment on this clone: Other DNA sequences within the sample encode an identical CDR3. V and J are TRBV7-9 and TRBJ2-5; TRBD2 might be the D (6 bases). This CDR3 spans 12 amino acids. The V and J ends lost 2 bases and 5 bases respectively, with 6 bases between them. Germline values: CDR1 SEHNR, CDR2 FQNEAQ (reference sequence). As DNA, the CDR3 is TGTGCCAGCAGCTTAAGCGGGGAGACCCAGTACTTC. It translates to CASSLSGETQYF.

The chain recombines TRBV5-4 with TRBJ1-1, with D possibly matching TRBD1 (6 bases). Germline loops: CDR1 SGHNT, CDR2 YYREEE (reference sequence). The CDR3 contains 13 residues. V was shortened by 5 bases and J by 8 bases, with 16 bases between the two germline ends. This CDR3 reads CASSPPGANEAFF. CDR3 DNA sequence: TGTGCCAGCAGTCCCCCAGGGGCGAACGAAGCTTTCTTT. Filled out from reference TRBV5-4 and TRBJ1-1, the complete variable domain reads ETGVTQSPTHLIKTRGQQVTLRCSSQSGHNTVSWYQQALGQGPQFIFQYYREEENGRGNFPPRFSGLQFPNYSSELNVNALELDDSALYLCASSPPGANEAFFGQGTRLTVV.

The rearrangement links TRBV6-1 to TRBJ2-7, with D unclear. Per germline, CDR1 MNHNS and CDR2 SASEGT. This CDR3 has 12 amino acids. V was trimmed by 3 bases and J by 7 bases, leaving 10 bases between them. CDR3 sequence: CASSDPLREQYF. The CDR3 DNA follows: TGTGCCAGCAGTGACCCCCTCCGGGAGCAGTACTTC.

This chain uses TRBV7-2 with TRBJ2-2, with TRBD2 matching over 10 bases. Trimming took 5 bases from V and 7 from J; bases not matched to a gene: 7. The germline gives CDR1 SGHTA, CDR2 FQGNSA. The CDR3 covers 15 residues. In nucleotides, the CDR3 is TGTGCCAGCAGCCCTCCTAGCGGGGGTGGCGGGGAGCTGTTTTTT. It encodes CASSPPSGGGGELFF.

This clone was detected only a few times. Other nucleotide sequences from this sample produce the same CDR3. This chain uses TRBV9 with TRBJ1-1; no definite D call. V shed 0 bases and J shed 0 bases, with 3 bases lying between them. CDR1 SGDLS and CDR2 YYNGEE come from the germline V gene. The CDR3 sequence is 13 residues long. The DNA of the CDR3 is TGTGCCAGCAGCGTAGCGGTGAACACTGAAGCTTTCTTT. Translated, it gives CASSVAVNTEAFF. The variable domain in full, with the rest retrieved from reference TRBV9 and TRBJ1-1, is DSGVTQTPKHLITATGQRVTLRCSPRSGDLSVYWYQQSLDQGLQFLIQYYNGEERAKGNILERFSAQQFPDLHSELNLSSLELGDSALYFCASSVAVNTEAFFGQGTRLTVV.

This clone was seen just once. The CDR3 is CASSLTASGGASTDTQYF. In DNA form, the CDR3 reads TGCGCCAGCAGCTTGACGGCTAGCGGGGGGGCGAGCACAGATACGCAGTATTTT. The genes are TRBV5-1 and TRBJ2-3; 12 nucleotides align to TRBD2. Germline V gene sequence: CDR1 SGHRS, CDR2 YFSETQ. The CDR3 has 18 residues. V lost 1 base to trimming and J lost 0 bases; unmatched junction nucleotides: 6. Filled out from reference TRBV5-1 and TRBJ2-3, the complete variable domain reads KAGVTQTPRYLIKTRGQQVTLSCSPISGHRSVSWYQQTPGQGLQFLFEYFSETQRNKGNFPGRFSGRQFSNSRSEMNVSTLELGDSALYLCASSLTASGGASTDTQYFGPGTRLTVL.

This chain uses TRBV5-6 with TRBJ1-1, with 7 bases identical to TRBD1. Germline loops: CDR1 SGHDT, CDR2 YYEEEE. The CDR3 loop spans 16 amino acids. Trimming took 2 bases from V and 5 from J; bases not matched to a gene: 12. CDR3 sequence (DNA): TGTGCCAGCAGCTTTTCTCGGACAGGAAGGGGAACTGAAGCTTTCTTT. It is translated as CASSFSRTGRGTEAFF.

There are a few counts of this clone. The chain joins TRBV5-8 to TRBJ2-3; D is unclear. CDR1 and CDR2 (germline): SGHTS, YDEGEE. Trimming shortened V by 6 bases and J by 9 bases, and 8 bases separated the two germline ends. The CDR3 has 10 residues. CDR3 coding DNA: TGTGCCAGCAACTACCCCACGCAGTATTTT. This encodes CASNYPTQYF.

Note on this clone: This sample also contains other DNA sequences that code for the same CDR3. The CDR3 nucleotides are TGTGCCAGCAGCCCGCGGGACCGGAGCTCTGGAAACACCATATATTTT. Encoded protein: CASSPRDRSSGNTIYF. The chain carries TRBV7-8 and TRBJ1-3; D perhaps matches TRBD1 (5 bases). Germline V gene data show CDR1 as SGHVS and CDR2 as FQNEAQ. V was shortened by 5 bases and J by 0 bases, with 14 bases between the two germline ends. CDR3 length: 16 amino acids. The full variable domain, with the rest looked up from reference TRBV7-8 and TRBJ1-3, is GAGVSQSPRYKVAKRGQDVALRCDPISGHVSLFWYQQALGQGPEFLTYFQNEAQLDKSGLPSDRFFAERPEGSVSTLKIQRTQQEDSAVYLCASSPRDRSSGNTIYFGEGSWLTVV.

This chain uses TRBV7-6 with TRBJ2-2, with 9 bases lining up with TRBD1. The ends lost 4 bases at V and 6 bases at J; junction bases unmatched: 6. The length of the CDR3 is 15 residues. Germline V gene data show CDR1 as SGHVS and CDR2 as FNYEAQ. CDR3 sequence (DNA): TGTGCCAGCAGCTCCGGACGGACAGGGGCCGGGGAGCTGTTTTTT. Translated, it gives CASSSGRTGAGELFF.

This chain joins TRBV25-1 and TRBJ2-5; D is perhaps TRBD1 (5 bases). V lost 7 bases to trimming and J lost 5 bases, with 14 bases between them. CDR3 length: 13 residues. The germline V gene encodes CDR1 MGHDK and CDR2 SYGVNS. DNA of the CDR3: TGTGCCAGCATCGCAGGGATGGGGGAGACCCAGTACTTC. This codes for CASIAGMGETQYF.

This clone was seen a handful of times. This chain uses TRBV18 with TRBJ1-2; weak D call: TRBD1 (5 bases). The CDR3 totals 17 residues. Trimming removed 3 bases at V and 5 bases at J, with 22 bases between. Germline V gene data show CDR1 as KGHSH and CDR2 as LQKENI. The CDR3 loop reads CASSPTKGPTDIYGYTF. CDR3 sequence (DNA): TGTGCCAGCTCACCCACCAAAGGTCCCACGGACATATATGGCTACACCTTC.

The chain couples TRBV5-1 to TRBJ2-1, with D maybe TRBD2 (7 bases). The V gene lost 0 bases and the J gene lost 4 bases, with 14 bases spanning the gap. Germline V gives CDR1 SGHRS, CDR2 YFSETQ. CDR3 length: 16 amino acids. CDR3 in amino acids: CASSLDRGAYYNEQFF. Here the CDR3 DNA reads TGCGCCAGCAGCTTGGACCGGGGGGCATATTACAATGAGCAGTTCTTC.

This sequence joins TRBV5-1 and TRBJ1-5; D possibly corresponds to TRBD1 (5 bases). Deletions cut 4 bases from V and 0 bases from J, with 26 bases between. The CDR3 runs to 20 residues. In germline, CDR1 is SGHRS, CDR2 YFSETQ. The CDR3 sequence: CASSLGPFDGAQYSNQPQHF. The DNA for the CDR3 is TGCGCCAGCAGCCTGGGGCCCTTTGACGGAGCTCAATATAGCAATCAGCCCCAGCATTTT.

The V gene is TRBV2, the J gene TRBJ2-5; D is ambiguous. CDR1 is SNHLY and CDR2 is FYNNEI in the germline V gene. V lost 3 bases and J lost 4, with 6 bases in between. The CDR3 runs 12 residues. The CDR3 is CASSEERETQYF. DNA for the CDR3: TGTGCCAGCAGTGAGGAGAGAGAGACCCAGTACTTC.

The V and J genes are TRBV7-2 and TRBJ1-2; TRBD1 might be the D (5 bases). CDR1 and CDR2 from the germline V gene are SGHTA and FQGNSA. CDR3 size: 13 residues. V shed 6 bases and J shed 4 bases, with 12 bases lying between them. DNA for the CDR3: TGTGCCAGCAGTACACCGACAGTCTATGGCTACACCTTC. Translation gives CASSTPTVYGYTF.

The chain recombines TRBV4-1 with TRBJ1-6, with no clear D. The V end lost 0 bases, the J end lost 0 bases, and 9 bases lay between the germline ends. Germline-derived CDR1 and CDR2 are MGHRA and YSYEKL. The CDR3 covers 17 residues. CDR3 amino acids: CASSQDHSSSYNSPLHF. The DNA of the CDR3 is TGCGCCAGCAGCCAAGATCATAGTAGCTCCTATAATTCACCCCTCCACTTT.

The chain links TRBV20-1 to TRBJ2-7; TRBD1 agrees at 7 bases. This CDR3 contains 13 residues. V shed 3 bases and J 5 bases; nucleotides not matched to a gene: 7. Germline CDR1 reads DFQATT; CDR2 reads SNEGSKA (reference sequence). As DNA, the CDR3 is TGCAGTGCTAGTCTCAGGGGGAATGACGAGCAGTACTTC. It codes for CSASLRGNDEQYF.

The chain employs TRBV19 and TRBJ1-2; 7 bases are shared with TRBD1. The length of the CDR3 is 14 residues. In germline, CDR1 is LNHDA, CDR2 SQIVND (reference sequence). V shed 3 bases, J shed 9 bases, and the junction held 10 bases outside the gene matches. CDR3 sequence (DNA): TGTGCCAGTAGTATCCAGACAGGGCTTAAGAGCTACACCTTC. As protein: CASSIQTGLKSYTF.

The chain combines TRBV2 with TRBJ2-7; 9 bases map to TRBD1. Trimming cost V 4 bases and J 7 bases; bases outside gene matches: 8. This CDR3 is 14 amino acids long. Per the germline V gene, CDR1 is SNHLY and CDR2 is FYNNEI. Here the CDR3 reads CASSAGTGLWEQYF. The CDR3 DNA reads as TGTGCCAGCAGTGCCGGGACAGGGCTCTGGGAGCAGTACTTC.

This chain links TRBV3-1 (or the pseudogene TRBV3-2) with TRBJ1-2, with D unclear. Trimming cost V 8 bases and J 4 bases, with 11 bases left between them. The CDR3 is made up of 12 amino acids. In germline, CDR1 is LGHDT, CDR2 YNNKEL (reference sequence). This CDR3 reads CASGVEGYGYTF. The CDR3 DNA reads as TGTGCCAGCGGAGTCGAAGGCTATGGCTACACCTTC.

To note about this clone: The junction departs from the called germline gene at one end, perhaps through a read error. The rearrangement links TRBV7-9 to TRBJ2-5; 10 bases align to TRBD2. This CDR3 is 15 amino acids long. Germline CDR1 reads SEHNR; CDR2 reads FQNEAQ (reference sequence). CDR3 coding DNA: TGTGCCAGCAGCCTAGCAGCGGGGGGGCGGGAGACCCAGTACTTC. It translates to CASSLAAGGRETQYF.

The V call is TRBV6-2 or TRBV6-3, the J call TRBJ1-1; D might be TRBD1 (6 bases). Per germline, CDR1 MNHEY and CDR2 SVGEGT. The length of the CDR3 is 14 residues. Deletions cut 0 bases from V and 5 bases from J, with 10 bases between. The CDR3 is CASSYSERGTEAFF. The CDR3 DNA follows: TGTGCCAGCAGTTACTCTGAAAGGGGGACTGAAGCTTTCTTT.

This rearrangement joins TRBV5-1 to TRBJ1-3; D unresolved. The germline V gene has CDR1 SGHRS and CDR2 YFSETQ. This CDR3 has 16 residues. Trimming cost V 2 bases and J 0 bases, with 12 bases left between them. The CDR3 bases are TGCGCCAGCAGCTTACTCACAGCGGACTCTGGAAACACCATATATTTT. Translation gives CASSLLTADSGNTIYF.

V and J are TRBV20-1 and TRBJ2-7, with D possibly matching TRBD1 (5 bases). This CDR3 region has 14 residues. The V gene lost 3 bases and the J gene lost 5 bases, with 17 bases spanning the gap. The germline V gene has CDR1 DFQATT and CDR2 SNEGSKA (reference sequence). CDR3 protein: CSASAPLGVDEQYF. The CDR3 region has the DNA TGCAGTGCTAGTGCCCCCCTAGGGGTCGACGAGCAGTACTTC.

This chain joins TRBV6-5 and TRBJ1-2; no clear D. CDR1 and CDR2 (germline): MNHEY, SVGAGI. Between the trimmed V and J ends, which lost 5 bases and 5 bases, there was a span of 18 bases. There are 15 residues in the CDR3. The CDR3 protein is CASSPEIAGGYGYTF. DNA for the CDR3: TGTGCCAGCAGTCCAGAAATAGCCGGAGGATATGGCTACACCTTC.

This clone was counted ten times or more. The chain carries TRBV3-1 (or the pseudogene TRBV3-2) and TRBJ2-7; D perhaps matches TRBD1 (6 bases). V was cut by 4 bases and J by 4 bases, with 14 bases left in between. Germline-derived CDR1 and CDR2 are LGHDT and YNNKEL (reference sequence). The CDR3 extends over 14 amino acids. In nucleotides, the CDR3 is TGTGCCAGCAGCCGCCGGGACACTCGATACGAGCAGTACTTC. Its translation is CASSRRDTRYEQYF.